The 10 T cell receptor beta chains below all came from one sample that was sequenced in a study of blood T cell repertoires in COVID-19. The protocol was immunoSEQ multiplex PCR, while the TCRdb copy is restricted to in-frame clones and leaves out a portion. The table includes approximately 300,000 clones, 80% to 95% detected once. Sequencing was done on a sample of PBMCs or T cells enriched from blood (not recorded which). The source of these receptors is a woman aged 25 to 39 who had recovered from COVID-19.

The CDR3 spells CASSTSGHQYNEQFF. The CDR3, as DNA: TGTGCCAGTAGTACCTCGGGACACCAATACAATGAGCAGTTCTTC. The rearrangement uses TRBV19 and TRBJ2-1, with a tentative D call TRBD1 (6 bases). The CDR3 totals 15 residues. The germline CDR1 and CDR2 sequences are LNHDA and SQIVND (reference sequence). The V end lost 4 bases, the J end lost 4 bases, and 14 bases lay between the germline ends. The variable domain in full, completed from reference TRBV19 and TRBJ2-1, reads DGGITQSPKYLFRKEGQNVTLSCEQNLNHDAMYWYRQDPGQGLRLIYYSQIVNDFQKGDIAEGYSVSREKKESFPLTVTSAQKNPTAFYLCASSTSGHQYNEQFFGPGTRLTVL.

To note about this clone: A read error may account for a junction end that differs from germline. The rearrangement joins TRBV11-3 to TRBJ2-5; TRBD2 agrees at 9 bases. CDR3 length equals 17 residues. Germline CDR1 is SGHNT and CDR2 is YENEEA. The chain's CDR3 is CASSLGSLAGPGETQYF. DNA of the CDR3: TGTGCCAGCAGTTTAGGAAGTCTAGCGGGACCGGGGGAGACCCAGTACTTC.

The chain couples TRBV3-1 (or the pseudogene TRBV3-2) to TRBJ1-2; a weak D match, TRBD1 (5 bases). CDR1 is LGHDT, CDR2 YNNKEL, per germline (reference sequence). The CDR3 spans 16 residues. V was cut by 0 bases and J by 1 base, with 12 bases left in between. Here the CDR3 DNA reads TGTGCCAGCAGCCAAGAATGGGGCCACAATAACTATGGCTACACCTTC. Its protein is CASSQEWGHNNYGYTF.

This CDR3 reads CASSTRDQPQHF. CDR3 in DNA: TGTGCCAGCAGCACCAGGGATCAGCCCCAGCATTTT. This chain uses TRBV5-6 with TRBJ1-5; TRBD1 might be the D (5 bases). Germline CDR1 reads SGHDT; CDR2 reads YYEEEE. The germline V and J ends were trimmed by 4 bases and 5 bases, with 7 bases remaining between them. The CDR3 runs to 12 residues.

The rearrangement links TRBV9 to TRBJ1-2, with D hard to call. From germline, CDR1 is SGDLS and CDR2 YYNGEE. The CDR3 sequence is 14 residues long. Trimming took 4 bases from V and 2 from J, leaving 12 bases between them. The CDR3 DNA sequence: TGTGCCAGCAGCCCGTTTGGCAGGAACTATGGCTACACCTTC. Translated, it gives CASSPFGRNYGYTF.

This clone was picked up a small number of times. The chain employs TRBV7-3 and TRBJ2-7, with 9 bases that match TRBD2. The germline V gene has CDR1 SGHTA and CDR2 FQGTGA. J gave up 6 bases and V 5 bases, and 8 bases lay outside the gene matches. This CDR3 comprises 14 residues. The CDR3 DNA follows: TGTGCCAGCAGCCTAGCGGGGAGTTCGGTCGAGCAGTACTTC. Protein: CASSLAGSSVEQYF. Drawing the rest from reference TRBV7-3 and TRBJ2-7, the complete variable domain is GAGVSQTPSNKVTEKGKYVELRCDPISGHTALYWYRQSLGQGPEFLIYFQGTGAADDSGLPNDRFFAVRPEGSVSTLKIQRTERGDSAVYLCASSLAGSSVEQYFGPGTRLTVT.

In its sample, this clone was seen a few times. The J gene is TRBJ1-2, the V gene TRBV19, with TRBD1 identical over 7 bases. This CDR3 has 14 amino acids. The junction had 8 bases not matched to a gene; V was cut back by 7 bases and J by 3 bases. The germline gives CDR1 LNHDA, CDR2 SQIVND (reference sequence). The CDR3 DNA is TGTGCCAGTATCCCGACAGGGATGGACTATGGCTACACCTTC. It translates to CASIPTGMDYGYTF.

The rearrangement joins TRBV4-1 to TRBJ1-4; no definite D call. Germline V lookup: CDR1 MGHRA, CDR2 YSYEKL. The CDR3 runs to 16 residues. V shed 5 bases and J shed 1 base, with 14 bases lying between them. The DNA for the CDR3 is TGCGCCAGCAGCACGCGACAAGACATAACTAATGAAAAACTGTTTTTT. Translating gives CASSTRQDITNEKLFF.

The chain has TRBV12-3 or TRBV12-4 and TRBJ1-2, with 7 bases fitting TRBD1. V dropped 3 bases and J dropped 4; count of bases not matched to a gene: 2. The length of the CDR3 is 13 residues. The CDR3 reads CASSFRDSYGYTF. The CDR3 DNA reads TGTGCCAGCAGTTTCCGGGACAGCTATGGCTACACCTTC.

V usage is TRBV5-5 and J usage is TRBJ1-1; the D is unclear. CDR3 length: 13 residues. Germline V lookup: CDR1 SGHKS, CDR2 YYEKEE (reference sequence). V lost 4 bases, J lost 4 bases, and 11 bases lay in between. DNA of the CDR3: TGTGCCAGCAGCATCGGAACGGGCACTGAAGCTTTCTTT. Translated: CASSIGTGTEAFF.